This TCR beta chain was captured by sequencing in a study of T-cell reconstitution after alpha-beta-depleted transplantation in children. Whole-study findings and limits: Expanded graft clones numbering several hundred reportedly gave rise to alpha-beta T cells about two months after transplant.

Using unique molecular identifiers, the investigators prepared the TCRbeta library. MiXCR was run by TCRdb on the PCR reads, yielding one entry per CDR3 protein. The table has roughly 160,000 distinct CDR3 sequences, over 8.5% seen once. This CDR3 is built from 13 residues. Germline V CDR1 and CDR2: MNHEY, SMNVEV (reference sequence). The V end was cut by 0 bases, the J end by 7 bases, with 10 bases between. This clonotype was counted ten times or more. Its antigen is not identified. The receptor was derived from a boy younger than 10 with acute myeloid leukemia, due to receive a stem cell transplant. This specimen consisted of PBMCs, obtained before TCRalphabeta/CD19-depleted stem cell transplant. The rearrangement joins TRBV27 to TRBJ2-7; D remains ambiguous. Here the CDR3 DNA reads TGTGCCAGCAGTTTATCCGCAGGATGGGAGCAGTACGTC. This codes for CASSLSAGWEQYV.